This T cell receptor beta chain originates from a study of T cell repertoires in cytomegalovirus infection (dated by TCRdb to about 2019). Some background on the complete study: Donor HLA type was relevant to the analysis, as public TCR beta signatures indicated carriage of CMV infection together with the matching HLA type.

CDR1 is given as SGHKS and CDR2 as YYEKEE, both from the germline V gene (reference sequence). Including cysteine and phenylalanine, the CDR3 has 15 amino acids. CDR3 DNA only is kept here, 45 bases in frame from base 1. V ends up 9 bases short and J 6 bases short, with an unmatched junction base count of 14. This clonotype was picked up many times. Its cognate antigen has yet to be identified. No clone much larger than this one lies a single base away; base qualities are absent. The study at large found these results: Carriers of CMV infection plus the relevant HLA type were discriminated by the cumulative frequency of public TCR beta family members in the study cohort and in an independent approximately 340-donor cohort. The ex vivo response was dominated by HLA-C-restricted CMV-specific TCR beta clonotypes, which also provided the single most frequent clonotype in two of eight donors.

TCRdb names Illumina HiSeq 1500 as the instrument used. TCRdb ran its own pipeline on the public reads, namely fastp trimming at Q25 and MiXCR clone calling, and kept in-frame beta chains. Records with the same CDR3 protein are collapsed into one entry carrying the most frequent genes and DNA. A total of 500,000 to 600,000 distinct CDR3 sequences appear in this sample, 15% to 20% of them only once. Together, the top ten hold about 24% of the sample. The sequencing input was CD8+ T cells from PBMCs. The receptor was derived from a human donor in good health (CMV status not recorded). Some clones in this sample may be carry-over from other donors' samples. Rearrangement joined TRBV5-5 to TRBJ2-2, with 7 bases matching TRBD2. The CDR3 is CATGGGETSAGELFF. The DNA sequence is TGTGCCACCGGTGGCGGAGAAACTAGCGCCGGGGAGCTGTTTTTT.